This T cell receptor (beta chain) was documented in a study of vaccination effects on CD4 cells after COVID-19 (dated by TCRdb to 2021 to 2024). About the investigation overall: Each participant got two doses of an mRNA SARS-CoV-2 vaccine, either BNT162b2 or mRNA-1273. In both COVID-19 convalescent patients and infection-naive vaccine recipients, the study compared SARS-CoV-2 spike-specific CD4+ TCR repertoires from before mRNA vaccination with those from after it. The full study included 9 to 10 COVID-19 convalescent patients and several SARS-CoV-2-naive healthy vaccine recipients. Cultures from other donors in the study were sequenced using the Oncomine TCR Beta short-read assay on an Illumina iSeq 100. Study-level results and caveats: Marked clonal contraction was observed in both infection-induced and vaccine-induced clones at late post-vaccination timepoints, consistent with waning T cell responses. In healthy vaccine recipients, vaccine-induced clones were almost all SARS-CoV-2 mono-reactive, with only 1 of 255 being cross-reactive with common cold coronaviruses. The study was limited by a small number of convalescent patients and lacked early post-infection timepoints.

A word on this clone: The target of this receptor is not known. The record has no base qualities; no much larger clone is one base away.

The ViraFEST assay stimulated PBMC with viral peptide pools and then used TCR sequencing to identify antigen-specific CD4+ T cell clonotypes by expansion. After around 11 days of culture, CD4+ T cells were isolated with the EasySep CD4+ T cell isolation kit. None of the healthy vaccine recipients had a prior SARS-CoV-2 infection, which was confirmed by nucleocapsid antibody tests that came back negative both before and after vaccination. Each well held over 1.5 million PBMC cultured in IMDM containing about 5.4% human AB serum, roughly 9.9 IU/ml IL-2 and gentamicin, along with 8 to 10 ug/ml peptides. On days 3 and 7, half of the culture medium was replaced with fresh IL-2-containing medium. Each peptide stimulation condition was cultured in triplicate wells unless otherwise noted. PBMC were separated from whole blood using Ficoll-Paque Plus gradient centrifugation and were then either cryopreserved at -140C or used fresh. Overlapping peptide pools spanned the spike proteins of SARS-CoV-2 and the common cold coronaviruses HCoV-NL63, HCoV-OC43 and HCoV-229E. The QIAamp micro DNA kit was used to extract genomic DNA from the cultured CD4+ T cells.

CDR1 and CDR2, looked up from the germline V gene, are SGHTA and FQGNSA. The CDR3 has 12 amino acids, counting the end cysteine and phenylalanine. Only CDR3 DNA remains: 36 bases, in frame from the first base. V is clipped by 5 bases and J by 4 bases, and the sequence between their germline boundaries is 9 bases long. The library was generated by the immunoSEQ multiplex PCR assay. DNA from the CD4+ T cells that had been cultured and isolated underwent TCR beta CDR3 sequencing. As for the original processing: Non-productive TCR sequences were removed and reads were trimmed to the CDR3 region, keeping CDR3s of at least 7 amino acids. Antigen-specific clonotypes were identified with the MANAFEST web app by comparing expansion in peptide wells against reference cultures. To count as positive, a clone had to show expansion at FDR<0.05 compared with the reference and with all other wells, an odds ratio above 5, and a frequency above 0.1% in two replicate wells. A clonotype was called cross-reactive if it was significantly expanded both in SARS-CoV-2 spike wells and in at least one common cold coronavirus spike condition. Using the stringdist R package, CDR3 similarity was measured by Levenshtein distance, and unrooted trees were constructed with ape in R 3.6.1. This is the immuneACCESS table as TCRdb keeps it, with only in-frame sequences that have V and J called. A part of the clones is gone; compared with another copy, unresolved V genes explain less than half, and the rest is unexplained. V and J calls and clone size are given by that table; D and trimming were obtained from the DNA. The sample contains 25,000 to 35,000 clones, roughly two thirds of them found a single time. The biggest ten clones account for around 27% of the sample.

The receptor chain draws on TRBV7-2 and TRBJ2-7, with the D gene call left open. The clonotype originates from a human donor who received a COVID-19 vaccine. Here the sequenced sample was CD4+ T cells from PBMCs cultured with HCoV-229E spike peptides, taken before COVID-19 vaccination. This specimen's cell subset or site label, per the study, means: HCoV-229E spike overlapping peptide pool stimulation. The nucleotide sequence reads TGTGCCAGCAGCCCGTCCTTGTACGAGCAGTACTTC. Protein translation: CASSPSLYEQYF.